The clone carrying this T cell receptor beta chain came up once. Deletions cut 5 bases from V and 6 bases from J, with 23 bases between. The CDR3 spans 17 residues. Germline CDR1 SGHAT, CDR2 FQNNGV. How the authors handled the data: Amplification of reference gene primers was used by the study to estimate nucleated cell counts. The method was immunoSEQ multiplex PCR; TCRdb's version includes in-frame clones alone and lacks a portion of them. V and J calls and clone size are copied from that table; D and trimming were computed from the DNA. The sample lists 55,000 to 75,000 clones, approximately 81% seen once, with around 15% in the top ten. This entry comes from a study of blood T cell repertoires in COVID-19. Across the whole study: The United States, Italy and Spain provided the acute and convalescent COVID-19 samples. In each case, the material was cDNA or gDNA derived from T cells, B-cell-depleted T cells, or PBMCs.

Seattle patients were enrolled while actively infected and followed longitudinally. The genes are TRBV11-2 and TRBJ2-4, with a possible D match to TRBD1 (9 bases). Sequenced sample: peripheral blood. The clonotype was recovered from a man between 60 and 70 years old with COVID-19, enrolled during active disease. CDR3 sequence (DNA): TGTGCCAGCAGCCCTAGGGCGGGGGGACAGGGTTTAAACATTCAGTACTTC. It encodes CASSPRAGGQGLNIQYF.